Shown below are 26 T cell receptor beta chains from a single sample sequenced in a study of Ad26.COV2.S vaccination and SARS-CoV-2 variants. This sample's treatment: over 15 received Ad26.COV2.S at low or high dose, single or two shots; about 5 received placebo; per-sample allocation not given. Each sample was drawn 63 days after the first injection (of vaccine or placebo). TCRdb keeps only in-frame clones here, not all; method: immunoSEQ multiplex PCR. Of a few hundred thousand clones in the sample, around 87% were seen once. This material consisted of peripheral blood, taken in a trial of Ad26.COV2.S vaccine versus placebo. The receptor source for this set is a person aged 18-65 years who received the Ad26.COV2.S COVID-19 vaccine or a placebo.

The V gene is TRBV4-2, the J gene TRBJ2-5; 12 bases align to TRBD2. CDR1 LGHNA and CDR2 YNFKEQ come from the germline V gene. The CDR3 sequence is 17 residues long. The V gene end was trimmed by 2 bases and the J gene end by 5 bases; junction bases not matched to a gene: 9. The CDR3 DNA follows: TGTGCCAGCAGCCAAAACCCTAGCGGGGGGGCTAGGGAGACCCAGTACTTC. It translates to CASSQNPSGGARETQYF.

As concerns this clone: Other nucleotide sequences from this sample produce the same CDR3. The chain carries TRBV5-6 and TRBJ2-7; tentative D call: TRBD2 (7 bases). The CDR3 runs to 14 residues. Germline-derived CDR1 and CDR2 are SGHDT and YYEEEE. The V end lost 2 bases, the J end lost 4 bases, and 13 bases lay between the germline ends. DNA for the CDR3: TGTGCCAGCAGCTTAGGGGGGGACTCTTACGAGCAGTACTTC. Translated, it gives CASSLGGDSYEQYF. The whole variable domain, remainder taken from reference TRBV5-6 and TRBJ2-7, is DAGVTQSPTHLIKTRGQQVTLRCSPKSGHDTVSWYQQALGQGPQFIFQYYEEEERQRGNFPDRFSGHQFPNYSSELNVNALLLGDSALYLCASSLGGDSYEQYFGPGTRLTVT.

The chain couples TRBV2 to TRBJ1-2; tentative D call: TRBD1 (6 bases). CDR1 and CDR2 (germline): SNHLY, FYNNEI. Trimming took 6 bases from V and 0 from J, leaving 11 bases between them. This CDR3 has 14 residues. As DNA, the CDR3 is TGTGCCAGCAGAAACAGGGTGGCTAACTATGGCTACACCTTC. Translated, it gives CASRNRVANYGYTF.

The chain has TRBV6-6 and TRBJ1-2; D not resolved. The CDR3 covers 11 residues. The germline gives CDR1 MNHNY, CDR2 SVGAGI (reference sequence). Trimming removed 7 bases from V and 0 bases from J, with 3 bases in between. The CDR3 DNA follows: TGTGCCAGCACTGCTAACTATGGCTACACCTTC. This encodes CASTANYGYTF.

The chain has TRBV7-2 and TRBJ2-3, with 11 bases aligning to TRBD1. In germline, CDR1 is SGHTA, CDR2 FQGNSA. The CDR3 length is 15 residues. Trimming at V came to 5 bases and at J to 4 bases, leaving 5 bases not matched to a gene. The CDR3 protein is CASSPGTGGSDTQYF. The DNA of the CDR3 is TGTGCCAGCAGCCCCGGGACAGGGGGTTCAGATACGCAGTATTTT.

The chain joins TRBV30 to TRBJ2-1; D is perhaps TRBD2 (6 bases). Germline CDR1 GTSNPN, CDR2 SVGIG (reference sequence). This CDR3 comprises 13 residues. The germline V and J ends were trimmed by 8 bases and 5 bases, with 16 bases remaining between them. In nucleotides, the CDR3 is TGTGCCCGAAATTGGGGGGTCCACAATGAGCAGTTCTTC. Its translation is CARNWGVHNEQFF.

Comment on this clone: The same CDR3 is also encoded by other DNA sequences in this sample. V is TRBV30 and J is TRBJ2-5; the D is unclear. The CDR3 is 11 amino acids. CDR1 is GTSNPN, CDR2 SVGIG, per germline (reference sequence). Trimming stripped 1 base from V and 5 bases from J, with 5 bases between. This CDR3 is CAWSARETQYF. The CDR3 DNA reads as TGTGCCTGGAGTGCGCGGGAGACCCAGTACTTC.

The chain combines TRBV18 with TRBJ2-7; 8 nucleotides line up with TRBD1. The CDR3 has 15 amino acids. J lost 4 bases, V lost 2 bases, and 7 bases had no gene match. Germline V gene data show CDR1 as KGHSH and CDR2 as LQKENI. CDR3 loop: CASSPYQGAEYEQYF. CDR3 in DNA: TGTGCCAGCTCACCATACCAGGGGGCAGAGTACGAGCAGTACTTC.

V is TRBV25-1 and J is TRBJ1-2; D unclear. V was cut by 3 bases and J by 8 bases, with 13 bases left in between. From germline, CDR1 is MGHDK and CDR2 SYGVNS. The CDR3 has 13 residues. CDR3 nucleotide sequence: TGTGCCAGCAGTGATGTTAGGGTGAACGGCTACACCTTC. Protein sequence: CASSDVRVNGYTF.

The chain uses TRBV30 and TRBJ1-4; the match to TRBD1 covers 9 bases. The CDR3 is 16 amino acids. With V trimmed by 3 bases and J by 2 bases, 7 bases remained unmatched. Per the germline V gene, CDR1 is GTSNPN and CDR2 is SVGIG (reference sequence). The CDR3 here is CAWSGDRVRTNEKLFF. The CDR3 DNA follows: TGTGCCTGGAGCGGGGACAGGGTGAGGACTAATGAAAAACTGTTTTTT. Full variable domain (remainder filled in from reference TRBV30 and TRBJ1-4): SQTIHQWPATLVQPVGSPLSLECTVEGTSNPNLYWYRQAAGRGLQLLFYSVGIGQISSEVPQNLSASRPQDRQFILSSKKLLLSDSGFYLCAWSGDRVRTNEKLFFGSGTQLSVL.

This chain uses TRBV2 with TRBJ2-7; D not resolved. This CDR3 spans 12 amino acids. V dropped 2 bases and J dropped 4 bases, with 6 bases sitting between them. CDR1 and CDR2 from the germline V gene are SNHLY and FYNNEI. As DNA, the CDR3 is TGTGCCAGCAGTGAAAATGGATACGAGCAGTACTTC. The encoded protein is CASSENGYEQYF.

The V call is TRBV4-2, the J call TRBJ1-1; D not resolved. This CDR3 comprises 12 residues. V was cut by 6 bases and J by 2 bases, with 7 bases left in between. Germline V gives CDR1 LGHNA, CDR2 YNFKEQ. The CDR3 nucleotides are TGTGCCAGCAGGTCGGGCAACACTGAAGCTTTCTTT. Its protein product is CASRSGNTEAFF.

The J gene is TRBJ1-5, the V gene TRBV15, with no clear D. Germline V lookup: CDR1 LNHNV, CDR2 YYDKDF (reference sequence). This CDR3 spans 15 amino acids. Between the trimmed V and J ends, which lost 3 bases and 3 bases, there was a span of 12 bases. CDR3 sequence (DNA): TGTGCCACCAGCAGTTTTGTGGCCCACAATCAGCCCCAGCATTTT. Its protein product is CATSSFVAHNQPQHF.

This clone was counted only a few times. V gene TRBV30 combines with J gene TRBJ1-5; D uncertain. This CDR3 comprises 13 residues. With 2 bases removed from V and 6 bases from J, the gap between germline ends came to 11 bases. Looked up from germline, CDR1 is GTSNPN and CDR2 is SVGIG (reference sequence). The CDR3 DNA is TGTGCCTGGAGTACGGCCCTAGGTCAGCCCCAGCATTTT. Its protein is CAWSTALGQPQHF.

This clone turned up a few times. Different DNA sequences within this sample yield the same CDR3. CDR3 in amino acids: CASSLTGNTEAFF. Written as DNA, the CDR3 is TGTGCCAGCAGTTTGACAGGGAACACTGAAGCTTTCTTT. The chain employs TRBV27 and TRBJ1-1; tentative D call: TRBD1 (6 bases). Germline values: CDR1 MNHEY, CDR2 SMNVEV (reference sequence). Trimming removed 3 bases at V and 1 base at J, with 6 bases between. The CDR3 covers 13 residues.

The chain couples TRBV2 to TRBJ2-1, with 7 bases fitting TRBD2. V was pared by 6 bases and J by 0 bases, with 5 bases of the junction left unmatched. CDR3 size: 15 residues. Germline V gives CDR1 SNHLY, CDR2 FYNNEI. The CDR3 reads CASSASGSSYNEQFF. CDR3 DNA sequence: TGTGCCAGCAGCGCTAGCGGCAGCTCCTACAATGAGCAGTTCTTC.

The CDR3 region is CASSSPRGRGGAYNSPLHF. In DNA form, the CDR3 reads TGTGCCAGCAGCTCCCCCCGAGGCAGGGGGGGAGCCTATAATTCACCCCTCCACTTT. This rearrangement joins TRBV12-1 to TRBJ1-6. TRBV12-1 represents a pseudogene. This CDR3 has 19 amino acids.

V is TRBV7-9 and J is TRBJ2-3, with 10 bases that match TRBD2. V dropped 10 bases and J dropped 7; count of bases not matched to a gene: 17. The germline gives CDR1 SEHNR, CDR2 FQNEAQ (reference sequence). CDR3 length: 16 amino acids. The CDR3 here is CATRGGTSAMQYTQYF. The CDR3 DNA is TGTGCCACCCGAGGGGGGACTAGCGCCATGCAGTATACGCAGTATTTT. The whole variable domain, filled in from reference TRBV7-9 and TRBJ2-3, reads DTGVSQNPRHKITKRGQNVTFRCDPISEHNRLYWYRQTLGQGPEFLTYFQNEAQLEKSRLLSDRFSAERPKGSFSTLEIQRTEQGDSAMYLCATRGGTSAMQYTQYFGPGTRLTVL.

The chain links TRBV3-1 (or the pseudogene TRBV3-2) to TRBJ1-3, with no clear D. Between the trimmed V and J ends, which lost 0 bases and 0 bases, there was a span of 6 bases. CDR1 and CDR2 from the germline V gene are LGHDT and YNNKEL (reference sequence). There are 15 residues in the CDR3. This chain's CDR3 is CASSQEYVSGNTIYF. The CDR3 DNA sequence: TGTGCCAGCAGCCAAGAGTATGTCTCTGGAAACACCATATATTTT.

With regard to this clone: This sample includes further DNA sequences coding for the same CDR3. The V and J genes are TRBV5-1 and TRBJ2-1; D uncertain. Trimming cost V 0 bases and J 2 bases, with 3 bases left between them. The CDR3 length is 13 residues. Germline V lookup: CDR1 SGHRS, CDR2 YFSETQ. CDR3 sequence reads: CASSLEPYNEQFF. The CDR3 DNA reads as TGCGCCAGCAGCTTGGAACCCTACAATGAGCAGTTCTTC.

DNA of the CDR3: TGTGCCACCAGCTACGGTAGCAATCAGCCCCAGCATTTT. Protein sequence: CATSYGSNQPQHF. The J gene is TRBJ1-5, the V gene TRBV15; D not certain. This CDR3 contains 13 residues. V dropped 5 bases and J dropped 0 bases, with 5 bases sitting between them. CDR1 is LNHNV and CDR2 is YYDKDF in the germline V gene (reference sequence).

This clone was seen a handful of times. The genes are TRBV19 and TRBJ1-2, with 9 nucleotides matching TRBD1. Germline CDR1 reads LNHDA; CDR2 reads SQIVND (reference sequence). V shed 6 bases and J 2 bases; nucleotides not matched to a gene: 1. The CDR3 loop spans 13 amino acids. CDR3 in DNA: TGTGCCAGTAGGGGACAGGGCAACTATGGCTACACCTTC. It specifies CASRGQGNYGYTF. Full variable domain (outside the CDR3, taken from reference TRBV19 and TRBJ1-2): DGGITQSPKYLFRKEGQNVTLSCEQNLNHDAMYWYRQDPGQGLRLIYYSQIVNDFQKGDIAEGYSVSREKKESFPLTVTSAQKNPTAFYLCASRGQGNYGYTFGSGTRLTVV.

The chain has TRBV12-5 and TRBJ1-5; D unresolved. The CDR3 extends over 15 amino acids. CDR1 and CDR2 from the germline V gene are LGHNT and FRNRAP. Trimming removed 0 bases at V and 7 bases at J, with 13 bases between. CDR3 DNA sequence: TGTGCTAGTGGTTTGGTACAGTCGGGCCGCCAGCCCCAGCATTTT. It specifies CASGLVQSGRQPQHF.

CDR3 sequence reads: CASGLVQTSGGLSYNEQFF. In nucleotides, the CDR3 is TGTGCTAGTGGTTTGGTACAAACTAGCGGGGGCCTCTCCTACAATGAGCAGTTCTTC. The J gene is TRBJ2-1, the V gene TRBV12-5, with 11 bases that match TRBD2. CDR1 LGHNT and CDR2 FRNRAP come from the germline V gene. This CDR3 comprises 19 residues. V shed 0 bases and J 0 bases; nucleotides not matched to a gene: 7.

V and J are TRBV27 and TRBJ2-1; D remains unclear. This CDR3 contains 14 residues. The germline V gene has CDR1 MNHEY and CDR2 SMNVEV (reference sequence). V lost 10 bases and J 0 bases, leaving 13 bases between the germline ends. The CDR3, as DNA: TGTGCCACCCTGGCGTCTAGCTCCTACAATGAGCAGTTCTTC. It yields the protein CATLASSSYNEQFF.

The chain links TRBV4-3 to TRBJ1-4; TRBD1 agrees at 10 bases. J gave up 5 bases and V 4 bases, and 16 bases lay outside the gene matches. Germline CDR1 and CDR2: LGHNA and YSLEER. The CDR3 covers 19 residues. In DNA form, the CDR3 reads TGCGCCAGCAGCCCCCAACCGTCCCGGGACAGGGGACCGAATGAAAAACTGTTTTTT. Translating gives CASSPQPSRDRGPNEKLFF.